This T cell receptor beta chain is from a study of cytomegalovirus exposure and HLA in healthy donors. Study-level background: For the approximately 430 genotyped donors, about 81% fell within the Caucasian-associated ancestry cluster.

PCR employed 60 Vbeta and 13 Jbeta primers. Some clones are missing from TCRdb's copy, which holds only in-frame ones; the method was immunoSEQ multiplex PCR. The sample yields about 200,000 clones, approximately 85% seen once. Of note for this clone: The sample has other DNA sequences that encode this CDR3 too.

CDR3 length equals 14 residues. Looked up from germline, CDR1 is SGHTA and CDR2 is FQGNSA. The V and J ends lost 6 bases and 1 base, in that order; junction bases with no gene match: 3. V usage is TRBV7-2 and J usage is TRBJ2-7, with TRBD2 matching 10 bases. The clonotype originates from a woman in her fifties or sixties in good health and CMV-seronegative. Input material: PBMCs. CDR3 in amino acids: CASSRTSGSYEQYF. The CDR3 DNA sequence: TGTGCCAGCAGTCGGACTAGCGGTTCCTACGAGCAGTACTTC.